This T cell receptor beta chain was sequenced for a study of T cell repertoires in cytomegalovirus infection. As for the study in general: An indication of both CMV infection and matching HLA type came from public TCR beta signatures.

Each CDR3 protein gets one entry after TCRdb re-called the reads with MiXCR. The sample shows 300,000 or so distinct CDR3 sequences, about a tenth of them seen only once. This clonotype showed up many times. The germline V gene encodes CDR1 LGHDT and CDR2 YNNKEL (reference sequence). Trimming left V 1 base short and J 6 bases short, with 13 bases between. The CDR3 extends over 15 amino acids. Sequencing used PBMCs. The chain uses TRBV3-1 and TRBJ2-1; D might be TRBD2 (5 bases). This TCR was recovered from a human donor in good health (CMV status not recorded). Some clones in this sample may be carry-over from other donors' samples. CDR3 sequence (DNA): TGTGCCAGCAGCCAAGTAAGCGGCCCCCCCAATGAGCAGTTCTTC. It specifies CASSQVSGPPNEQFF.